This TCR beta chain was sequenced during a study of T cell responses to AZD1222 COVID-19 vaccine. The germline V gene encodes CDR1 MDHEN and CDR2 SYDVKM. This CDR3 is 12 amino acids long. Losses at the gene ends were 1 base for V and 14 bases for J; bases not matched to a gene: 4. Study-level findings and limits: The donor cohort was predominantly white British with a female majority, and clonal diversity may have been underestimated.

Concerning this clone: Its antigen is unknown.

Some clones are missing from TCRdb's copy, which holds only in-frame ones; the method was immunoSEQ multiplex PCR. The data show fewer than 120,000 clones, with 85% to 95% seen just once and approximately 2.9% held by the top ten. The sequence was collected from an adult who received the AZD1222 COVID-19 vaccine. The sample in question was peripheral blood, obtained 28 days after the second AZD1222 dose. V gene TRBV28 combines with J gene TRBJ2-1; 8 nucleotides align to TRBD1. The CDR3 here is CASSLLQGEKFF. CDR3 nucleotides: TGTGCCAGCAGTTTATTACAGGGGGAGAAGTTCTTC.